This passage covers 16 T cell receptor beta chains from one sample sequenced in a study of blood T cells in healthy people across ages. For the second PCR, which ran for about 6 to 12 cycles, a sample-barcoded 5' primer and a J-beta primer mix were used. Each CDR3 protein gets one entry after TCRdb re-called the 5' RACE reads with MiXCR. The sample records hundreds of thousands of distinct CDR3 sequences, over 45% being singletons. The sample comprised blood. Receptors originate from a woman aged 55 to 70 in good health.

This clonotype was detected only a few times. The rearrangement joins TRBV6-2 or TRBV6-3 to TRBJ2-1; 10 bases are shared with TRBD1. The CDR3 totals 15 residues. V lost 6 bases, J lost 2 bases, and 4 bases stayed unmatched. Per germline, CDR1 MNHEY and CDR2 SVGEGT. The CDR3: CASRPGTGAYNEQFF. DNA of the CDR3: TGTGCCAGCAGACCTGGGACAGGGGCCTACAATGAGCAGTTCTTC.

This clonotype has just a few counts. J is TRBJ2-5 and V is TRBV29-1; tentative D call: TRBD1 (6 bases). The germline V and J ends were trimmed by 5 bases and 4 bases, with 11 bases remaining between them. Germline V gene lookup returns CDR1 SQVTM and CDR2 ANQGSEA. The CDR3 covers 12 residues. The CDR3 region has the DNA TGCAGCGTTACCGGACAGCTAGAGACCCAGTACTTC. Translation gives CSVTGQLETQYF.

This clonotype turned up a few times. V is TRBV12-5 and J is TRBJ2-5; TRBD1 agrees at 9 bases. CDR1 and CDR2 from the germline V gene are LGHNT and FRNRAP. V was clipped by 9 bases and J by 4 bases; unmatched bases: 9. CDR3 size: 14 residues. CDR3 loop: CASGPGQGPETQYF. CDR3 coding DNA: TGTGCTAGCGGACCTGGACAGGGGCCAGAGACCCAGTACTTC.

This clonotype has a handful of counts. The V gene is TRBV5-1, the J gene TRBJ2-7; D is unresolved. Judging by the DNA end, TRBJ2-5 fits better; the J call may be wrong. CDR1 and CDR2 (germline): SGHRS, YFSETQ. The CDR3 is 11 residues long. The CDR3 region is CASGIQETQYF. The CDR3 bases are TGCGCCAGCGGAATTCAAGAGACCCAGTACTTC.

This chain joins TRBV7-9 and TRBJ1-2; possibly TRBD1 for D (6 bases). Germline lookup yields CDR1 SEHNR and CDR2 FQNEAQ (reference sequence). There are 12 residues in the CDR3. V dropped 5 bases and J dropped 8 bases, with 12 bases sitting between them. The CDR3 region has the DNA TGTGCCAGCAGCCCCCCCCAGGGGGGCTACACCTTC. It yields the protein CASSPPQGGYTF.

A single count supports this clonotype. The CDR3 DNA sequence: TGTGCCAGCAGCCAACTAGCGGGATCCCACAATGAGCAGTTCTTC. Translating gives CASSQLAGSHNEQFF. The chain uses TRBV7-3 and TRBJ2-1, with TRBD2 matching over 10 bases. The CDR3 totals 15 residues. The germline gives CDR1 SGHTA, CDR2 FQGTGA. V trimming: 5 bases; J trimming: 5 bases; junction bases outside the gene matches: 6. The entire variable domain, with the rest obtained from reference TRBV7-3 and TRBJ2-1, is as follows: GAGVSQTPSNKVTEKGKYVELRCDPISGHTALYWYRQSLGQGPEFLIYFQGTGAADDSGLPNDRFFAVRPEGSVSTLKIQRTERGDSAVYLCASSQLAGSHNEQFFGPGTRLTVL.

The J gene is TRBJ2-7, the V gene TRBV7-2; no clear D gene. V dropped 1 base and J dropped 7 bases, with 17 bases sitting between them. This CDR3 is built from 15 residues. The germline gives CDR1 SGHTA, CDR2 FQGNSA. In DNA, the CDR3 is TGTGCCAGCAGCTTAGGAACCGCCCCCTACAATGAGCAGTACTTC. Residues: CASSLGTAPYNEQYF. The full variable domain, completed using reference TRBV7-2 and TRBJ2-7, is GAGVSQSPSNKVTEKGKDVELRCDPISGHTALYWYRQSLGQGLEFLIYFQGNSAPDKSGLPSDRFSAERTGGSVSTLTIQRTQQEDSAVYLCASSLGTAPYNEQYFGPGTRLTVT.

The rearrangement joins TRBV5-1 to TRBJ2-7; the D call may be TRBD1 or TRBD2 (5 bases each). The J call may be incorrect, as the DNA end agrees better with TRBJ2-5. This CDR3 has 13 residues. Germline V CDR1 and CDR2: SGHRS, YFSETQ. CDR3 protein: CASSYGDGETQYF. The CDR3, as DNA: TGCGCCAGCAGCTATGGGGACGGGGAGACCCAGTACTTC.

The V gene is TRBV27, the J gene TRBJ2-1, with D unclear. Trimming left V 5 bases short and J 3 bases short, with 8 bases between. CDR1 MNHEY and CDR2 SMNVEV come from the germline V gene (reference sequence). The CDR3 has 13 amino acids. CDR3 nucleotides: TGTGCCAGCAGTGGCCCGGGCTACAATGAGCAGTTCTTC. Its protein product is CASSGPGYNEQFF.

This clonotype has a handful of counts. The chain links TRBV6-2 or TRBV6-3 to TRBJ1-4; D gene unclear. The CDR3 covers 16 residues. Germline V gene data show CDR1 as MNHEY and CDR2 as SVGEGT. V gave up 5 bases and J gave up 0 bases, with 13 bases separating them. CDR3 loop: CASSTEYGPTNEKLFF. The CDR3 DNA reads TGTGCCAGCAGTACCGAGTATGGCCCAACTAATGAAAAACTGTTTTTT.

The V gene is TRBV2, the J gene TRBJ2-3; 7 nucleotides match TRBD2. Trimming took 3 bases from V and 4 from J; bases not matched to a gene: 7. CDR3 length: 15 residues. Germline CDR1 reads SNHLY; CDR2 reads FYNNEI. CDR3 nucleotides: TGTGCCAGCAGTGACCCGAGGACTAGTTCAGATACGCAGTATTTT. This sequence encodes CASSDPRTSSDTQYF.

This clonotype occurred a few times. The chain joins TRBV4-3 to TRBJ1-1; D is ambiguous. In germline, CDR1 is LGHNA, CDR2 YSLEER. V was clipped by 0 bases and J by 1 base, with 9 bases between them. The CDR3 sequence is 15 residues long. CDR3 coding DNA: TGCGCCAGCAGCCAAGAAGAGTCCAGGAACACTGAAGCTTTCTTT. Protein product: CASSQEESRNTEAFF.

The CDR3 reads CSAHPPYEQYF. CDR3 sequence (DNA): TGCAGTGCCCACCCACCCTACGAGCAGTACTTC. The chain combines TRBV20-1 with TRBJ2-7; the D is unclear. Trimming cost V 6 bases and J 2 bases, with 8 bases left between them. There are 11 residues in the CDR3. CDR1 is DFQATT and CDR2 is SNEGSKA in the germline V gene (reference sequence).

This clonotype has more than one count but fewer than ten. The chain uses TRBV7-2 and TRBJ2-7; 7 nucleotides match TRBD1. Germline assignment: CDR1 SGHTA and CDR2 FQGNSA. V was clipped by 4 bases and J by 2 bases; unmatched bases: 5. The CDR3 length is 14 residues. CDR3 sequence reads: CASSSGQLAYEQYF. The DNA of the CDR3 is TGTGCCAGCAGCTCGGGACAGTTAGCCTACGAGCAGTACTTC.

As regards this clonotype: One end of the junction is discordant with germline, which a read error may explain. The V call is TRBV7-7, the J call TRBJ2-1; 9 bases align to TRBD2. The CDR3 covers 15 residues. The germline gives CDR1 SSHAT, CDR2 FNYEAQ (reference sequence). CDR3: CASSLLLAGSNEQFF. The CDR3 DNA reads as TGTGCTAGCAGCTTACTCCTAGCGGGATCCAATGAGCAGTTCTTC.

This chain uses TRBV11-1 with TRBJ2-4; 10 positions agree with TRBD2. Looked up from germline, CDR1 is SGHAT and CDR2 is FQDESV (reference sequence). Unmatched junction bases numbered 4, after V lost 0 bases and J lost 2 bases. There are 17 residues in the CDR3. The CDR3 DNA follows: TGTGCCAGCAGCTTAGCCTCTAGCGGGAGTACCAAAAACATTCAGTACTTC. As protein: CASSLASSGSTKNIQYF.